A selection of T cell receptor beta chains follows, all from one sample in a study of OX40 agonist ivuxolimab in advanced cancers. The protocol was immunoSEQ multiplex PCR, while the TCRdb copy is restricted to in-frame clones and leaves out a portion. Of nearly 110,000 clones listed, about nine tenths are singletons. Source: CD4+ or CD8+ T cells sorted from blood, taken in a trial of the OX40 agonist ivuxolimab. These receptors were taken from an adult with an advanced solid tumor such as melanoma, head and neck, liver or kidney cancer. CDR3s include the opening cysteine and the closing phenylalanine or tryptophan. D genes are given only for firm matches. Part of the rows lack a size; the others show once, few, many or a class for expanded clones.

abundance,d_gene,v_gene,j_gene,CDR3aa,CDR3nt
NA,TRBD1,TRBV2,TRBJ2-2,CASIGTGGIGELFF,TGTGCCAGCATCGGGACAGGGGGAATCGGGGAGCTGTTTTTT
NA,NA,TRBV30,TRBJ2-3,CAWSVQGGTDTQYF,TGTGCCTGGAGTGTACAGGGAGGCACAGATACGCAGTATTTT
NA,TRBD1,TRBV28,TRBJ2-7,CASNPLRDRGPEQYF,TGTGCCAGCAATCCTCTCCGGGACAGGGGCCCCGAGCAGTACTTC
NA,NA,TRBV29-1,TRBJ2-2,CSGGANTGELFF,TGCAGCGGAGGAGCGAACACCGGGGAGCTGTTTTTT
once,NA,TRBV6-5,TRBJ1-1,CASSSQPPLEAFF,TGTGCCAGCAGTTCCCAACCCCCACTGGAAGCTTTCTTT
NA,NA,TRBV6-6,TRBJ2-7,CASSYSGQDEQYF,TGTGCCAGCAGTTACTCCGGACAAGACGAGCAGTACTTC
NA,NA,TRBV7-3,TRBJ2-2,CASSRRDTGELFF,TGTGCCAGCAGCAGAAGGGACACCGGGGAGCTGTTTTTT
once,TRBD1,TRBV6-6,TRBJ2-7,CASSPGTAYEQYF,TGTGCCAGCAGCCCTGGGACAGCCTACGAGCAGTACTTC
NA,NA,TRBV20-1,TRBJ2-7,CSALSYEQYF,TGCAGTGCTCTCTCCTACGAGCAGTACTTC
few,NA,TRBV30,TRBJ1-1,CAWIHSGAEAFF,TGTGCCTGGATCCACAGCGGGGCTGAAGCTTTCTTT
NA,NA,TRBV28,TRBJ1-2,CASSQGGNYGYTF,TGTGCCAGCAGCCAGGGCGGGAACTATGGCTACACCTTC
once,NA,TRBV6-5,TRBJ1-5,CASSFGNQPQHF,TGTGCCAGCAGTTTCGGCAATCAGCCCCAGCATTTT
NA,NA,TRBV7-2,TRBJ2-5,CASSLGRPPLETQYF,TGTGCCAGCAGCTTAGGGCGACCCCCATTAGAGACCCAGTACTTC
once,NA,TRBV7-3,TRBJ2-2,CASSLLGGANTGELFF,TGTGCCAGCAGCTTGCTAGGGGGAGCGAACACCGGGGAGCTGTTTTTT
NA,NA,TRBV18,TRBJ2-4,CASSPSETGFQYF,TGTGCCAGCTCACCGTCCGAGACGGGATTTCAGTACTTC
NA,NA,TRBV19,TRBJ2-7,CASNPGPRSYEQYF,TGTGCCAGTAATCCGGGACCTCGCTCCTACGAGCAGTACTTC
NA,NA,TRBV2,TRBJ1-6,CASSEARSYNSPLHF,TGTGCCAGCAGTGAAGCCAGGAGTTATAATTCACCCCTCCACTTT
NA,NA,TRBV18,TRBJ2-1,CASSPGEDNEQFF,TGTGCCAGCTCACCCGGCGAAGACAATGAGCAGTTCTTC
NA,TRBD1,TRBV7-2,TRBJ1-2,CASSLEVAGGGYTF,TGTGCCAGCAGCTTAGAGGTGGCAGGGGGTGGCTACACCTTC
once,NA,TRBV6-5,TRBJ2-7,CASSPPQGSYEQYF,TGTGCCAGCAGCCCACCTCAGGGTTCCTACGAGCAGTACTTC
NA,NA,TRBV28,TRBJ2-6,CASSFLTVTPLAQGRSGANVLTF,TGTGCCAGCAGTTTTCTGACTGTTACACCCCTGGCCCAGGGGCGCTCTGGGGCCAACGTCCTGACTTTC
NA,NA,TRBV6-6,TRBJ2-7,CASSNRQGGYEQYF,TGTGCCAGCAGTAACCGACAGGGAGGCTACGAGCAGTACTTC
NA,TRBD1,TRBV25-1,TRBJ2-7,CASTLGQGFLDEQYF,TGTGCCAGCACCCTTGGACAGGGTTTTTTAGACGAGCAGTACTTC
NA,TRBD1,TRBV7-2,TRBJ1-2,CASRVDRVDGYTF,TGTGCCAGCAGAGTCGACAGGGTCGATGGCTACACCTTC
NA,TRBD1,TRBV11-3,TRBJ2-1,CASSPSRQGYNEQFF,TGTGCCAGCAGCCCATCGAGACAGGGGTACAATGAGCAGTTCTTC
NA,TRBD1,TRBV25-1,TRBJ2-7,CASSAGQAYEQYF,TGTGCCAGCAGTGCGGGACAGGCCTACGAGCAGTACTTC
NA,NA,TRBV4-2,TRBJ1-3,CASSPEQTKAGNTIYF,TGTGCCAGCAGCCCAGAACAGACAAAGGCTGGAAACACCATATATTTT
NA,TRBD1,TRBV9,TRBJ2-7,CASSPTGTEYEQYF,TGTGCCAGCAGCCCCACCGGGACAGAGTACGAGCAGTACTTC
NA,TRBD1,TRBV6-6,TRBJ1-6,CASSHHQGENSPLHF,TGTGCCAGCAGTCACCACCAGGGGGAGAATTCACCCCTCCACTTT
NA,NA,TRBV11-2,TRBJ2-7,CASSLGQRSSYEQYF,TGTGCCAGCAGCTTAGGTCAGCGGAGCTCCTACGAGCAGTACTTC
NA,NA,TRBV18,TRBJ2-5,CASSPNRIETQYF,TGTGCCAGCTCACCAAACAGAATAGAGACCCAGTACTTC
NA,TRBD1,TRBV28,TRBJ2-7,CASSRQGPTYEQYF,TGTGCCAGCAGTCGACAGGGTCCCACCTACGAGCAGTACTTC
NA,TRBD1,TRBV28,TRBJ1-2,CASSPGQGATNYGYTF,TGTGCCAGCAGCCCCGGACAGGGCGCAACTAACTATGGCTACACCTTC
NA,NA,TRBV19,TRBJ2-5,CASSIQGETQYF,TGTGCCAGTAGTATACAGGGGGAGACCCAGTACTTC
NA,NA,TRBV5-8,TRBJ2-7,CASINYGSYEQYF,TGTGCCAGCATCAATTATGGCTCCTACGAGCAGTACTTC
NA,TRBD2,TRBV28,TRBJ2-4,CASSSLAGANIQYF,TGTGCCAGCAGCTCACTAGCGGGGGCAAACATTCAGTACTTC
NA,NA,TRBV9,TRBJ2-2,CASSVALGAGPAELFF,TGTGCCAGCAGCGTAGCTCTTGGGGCGGGTCCGGCGGAGCTGTTTTTT
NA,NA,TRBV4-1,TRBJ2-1,CASSQDPQGRNEQFF,TGCGCCAGCAGCCAAGACCCACAGGGACGGAATGAGCAGTTCTTC
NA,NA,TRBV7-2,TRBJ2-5,CATRTGSYQETQYF,TGTGCCACAAGAACAGGATCTTACCAAGAGACCCAGTACTTC
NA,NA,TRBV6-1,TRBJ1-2,CASTAGTDNYGYTF,TGTGCCAGCACCGCCGGGACGGACAACTATGGCTACACCTTC
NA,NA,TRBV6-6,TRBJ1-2,CASSPRDTGMGYTF,TGTGCCAGCAGTCCCCGGGACACCGGCATGGGCTACACCTTC
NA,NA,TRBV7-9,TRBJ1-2,CASSSTIMSSFGGYTF,TGTGCCAGCAGCTCAACCATCATGAGCTCTTTTGGTGGCTACACCTTC
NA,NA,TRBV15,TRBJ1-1,CATSRDRAQNTEAFF,TGTGCCACCAGCAGAGATAGGGCTCAGAACACTGAAGCTTTCTTT
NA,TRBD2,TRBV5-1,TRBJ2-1,CASSSGTSPNEQFF,TGCGCCAGCAGCTCCGGGACTAGCCCCAATGAGCAGTTCTTC
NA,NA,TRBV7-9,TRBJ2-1,CASRRPGRVREGNEQFF,TGTGCCAGCAGACGCCCGGGCCGGGTCCGAGAAGGGAATGAGCAGTTCTTC
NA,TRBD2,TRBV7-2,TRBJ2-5,CASSLGLAGQETQYF,TGTGCCAGCAGCCTGGGACTAGCGGGGCAAGAGACCCAGTACTTC
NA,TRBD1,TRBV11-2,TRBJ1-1,CASSPQGGSSEAFF,TGTGCCAGCAGCCCTCAAGGGGGCAGCTCTGAAGCTTTCTTT
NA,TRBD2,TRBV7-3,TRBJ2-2,CASSLIGLAGAGELFF,TGTGCCAGCAGCTTAATTGGACTAGCGGGGGCCGGGGAGCTGTTTTTT
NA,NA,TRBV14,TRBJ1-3,CASSQGQSGNTIYF,TGTGCCAGCAGCCAAGGACAATCTGGAAACACCATATATTTT
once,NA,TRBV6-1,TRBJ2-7,CASSFTGSYEQYF,TGTGCCAGCAGTTTTACAGGGTCCTACGAGCAGTACTTC
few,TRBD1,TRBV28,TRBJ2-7,CASNRGTYEQYF,TGTGCCAGCAACAGGGGAACCTACGAGCAGTACTTC
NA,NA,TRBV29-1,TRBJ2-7,CSVAAGRRSYEQYF,TGCAGCGTTGCAGCTGGGCGCCGCTCCTACGAGCAGTACTTC
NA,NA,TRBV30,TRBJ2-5,CAWSVRLKPETQYF,TGTGCCTGGAGTGTCAGATTAAAACCAGAGACCCAGTACTTC